This TCR beta chain was captured by sequencing in a study of cytomegalovirus exposure and HLA in healthy donors. Amplification used 60 Vbeta primers and 13 Jbeta primers. Profiling relied on immunoSEQ multiplex PCR, and the TCRdb table lists in-frame clones only, not all of them. This sample has approximately 180,000 clones, with about 13% found just once. Deletions cut 0 bases from V and 3 bases from J, with 12 bases between. The CDR3 loop spans 16 amino acids. Germline V gene lookup returns CDR1 GTSNPN and CDR2 SVGIG (reference sequence). The rearrangement joins TRBV30 to TRBJ1-6, with D possibly matching TRBD1 (5 bases). The receptor was isolated from a man between 45 and 60 years old in good health and CMV-seropositive. Material: PBMCs. The CDR3 here is CAWSVGGQGYNSPLHF. The CDR3 DNA follows: TGTGCCTGGAGTGTAGGTGGGCAGGGCTATAATTCACCCCTCCACTTT. The entire variable domain, with the rest obtained from reference TRBV30 and TRBJ1-6, is as follows: SQTIHQWPATLVQPVGSPLSLECTVEGTSNPNLYWYRQAAGRGLQLLFYSVGIGQISSEVPQNLSASRPQDRQFILSSKKLLLSDSGFYLCAWSVGGQGYNSPLHFGNGTRLTVT.